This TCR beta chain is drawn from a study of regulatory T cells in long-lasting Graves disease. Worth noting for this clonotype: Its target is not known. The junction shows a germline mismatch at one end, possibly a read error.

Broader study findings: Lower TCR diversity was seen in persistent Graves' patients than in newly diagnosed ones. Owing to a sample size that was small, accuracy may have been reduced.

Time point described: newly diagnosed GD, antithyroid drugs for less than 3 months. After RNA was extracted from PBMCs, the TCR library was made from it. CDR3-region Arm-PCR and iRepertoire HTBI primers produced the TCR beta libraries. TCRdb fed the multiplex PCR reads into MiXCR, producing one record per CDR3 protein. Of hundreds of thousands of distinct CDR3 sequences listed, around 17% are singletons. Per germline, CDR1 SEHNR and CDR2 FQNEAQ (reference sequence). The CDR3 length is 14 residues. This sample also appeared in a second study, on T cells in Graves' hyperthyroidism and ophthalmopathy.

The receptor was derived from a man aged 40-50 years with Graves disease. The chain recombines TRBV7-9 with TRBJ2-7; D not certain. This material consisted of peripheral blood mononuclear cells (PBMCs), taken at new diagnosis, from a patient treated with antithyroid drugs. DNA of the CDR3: TGTGTCAGCAGCTTAGATCCCTCTAGCTACGAGCAGTACTTC. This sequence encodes CVSSLDPSSYEQYF.